These T cell receptor beta chains were read from a single sample in a study of shared clonotypes between healthy human individuals. Data came from immunoSEQ multiplex PCR; TCRdb stores just in-frame clones and leaves some out. Of around 2.1 million clones listed, approximately 94% were seen once; the top ten hold more than 1.5%. Sequenced sample: naive CD8+ T cells from PBMCs. All receptors come from a man aged 18 to 29 in good health. Some clones in this sample may be carry-over from other donors' samples. The CDR3 runs from the conserved cysteine through the conserved F or W. Fields, in order: CDR3 length, J gene, clone size, D gene, V gene, CDR3 protein, CDR3 DNA. D genes are given only for firm matches. Where a row states a size, it is once, few, many or the class of an expanded clone; other rows omit it.

>12|TRBJ2-1|few|.|TRBV7-9
CASSLVKNEQFF
TGTGCCAGCAGCTTAGTCAAGAATGAGCAGTTCTTC
>13|TRBJ2-1|.|.|TRBV29-1
CSVEGISYNEQFF
TGCAGCGTTGAAGGGATCTCCTACAATGAGCAGTTCTTC
>13|TRBJ2-7|.|.|TRBV27
CASSYSPRYEQYF
TGTGCCAGCAGTTACAGCCCGAGGTACGAGCAGTACTTC
>14|TRBJ2-7|.|TRBD2|TRBV14
CASSRTSGSYEQYF
TGTGCCAGCAGCCGGACTAGCGGGAGCTACGAGCAGTACTTC
>13|TRBJ1-2|.|.|TRBV30
CAWRPVADYGYTF
TGTGCCTGGAGGCCGGTGGCGGACTATGGCTACACCTTC
>15|TRBJ2-1|.|TRBD2|TRBV9
CASSVMTSGENEQFF
TGTGCCAGCAGCGTTATGACTAGCGGGGAGAATGAGCAGTTCTTC
>15|TRBJ1-1|.|.|TRBV13
CASSLAGPLNTEAFF
TGTGCCAGCAGCTTAGCTGGGCCCCTGAACACTGAAGCTTTCTTT
>16|TRBJ2-2|.|.|TRBV29-1
CSVERVAWGNTGELFF
TGCAGCGTTGAAAGAGTGGCCTGGGGAAACACCGGGGAGCTGTTTTTT
>13|TRBJ2-5|.|.|TRBV19
CASSIGGLETQYF
TGTGCCAGTAGTATTGGTGGGTTGGAGACCCAGTACTTC
>13|TRBJ2-7|once|.|TRBV7-9
CASSLAISYEQYF
TGTGCCAGCAGCTTAGCGATCAGCTACGAGCAGTACTTC
>17|TRBJ2-7|.|TRBD1|TRBV6-4
CASSDPLGQESSYEQYF
TGTGCCAGCAGTGACCCCCTTGGACAGGAGAGCTCCTACGAGCAGTACTTC
>14|TRBJ2-7|.|TRBD2|TRBV27
CASSSEFPGGEQYF
TGTGCCAGCAGTTCCGAGTTTCCGGGAGGTGAGCAGTACTTC
>19|TRBJ1-5|once|.|TRBV5-6
CASSLAGDRYRLGNQPQHF
TGTGCCAGCAGCTTGGCCGGAGACAGGTATCGGTTGGGCAATCAGCCCCAGCATTTT
>17|TRBJ2-2|.|TRBD1|TRBV5-1
CASSVLGGQGNTGELFF
TGCGCCAGCAGCGTACTCGGGGGACAGGGGAACACCGGGGAGCTGTTTTTT
>15|TRBJ2-3|once|TRBD2|TRBV29-1
CSVEWWGGRADTQYF
TGCAGCGTTGAATGGTGGGGCGGGAGGGCAGATACGCAGTATTTT
>14|TRBJ1-5|.|TRBD1|TRBV15
CATSDRGSNQPQHF
TGTGCCACCAGTGACAGGGGTAGCAATCAGCCCCAGCATTTT
>15|TRBJ2-1|.|.|TRBV27
CASSSSVSGDSEQFF
TGTGCCAGCAGTTCTAGCGTGTCGGGTGACAGTGAGCAGTTCTTC
>15|TRBJ1-5|.|TRBD1|TRBV4-1
CASSPRQGGNQPQHF
TGCGCCAGCAGCCCCAGACAGGGAGGGAATCAGCCCCAGCATTTT
>14|TRBJ2-7|.|TRBD2|TRBV5-6
CASSAGTRTYEQYF
TGTGCCAGCAGCGCCGGGACTAGGACCTACGAGCAGTACTTC
>15|TRBJ2-3|.|TRBD1|TRBV19
CASSARQGRSDTQYF
TGTGCCAGTAGTGCCCGACAGGGAAGATCAGATACGCAGTATTTT
>15|TRBJ2-4|.|.|TRBV5-1
CASSFRSLAKNIQYF
TGCGCCAGCAGCTTTCGGAGTTTGGCCAAAAACATTCAGTACTTC
>16|TRBJ1-5|few|TRBD1|TRBV19
CASSSSDRASDQPQHF
TGTGCCAGTAGTTCCTCGGACAGGGCCTCTGATCAGCCCCAGCATTTT
>18|TRBJ2-7|.|TRBD2|TRBV27
CASSLSGTSGSKRYEQYF
TGTGCCAGCAGTTTGTCCGGGACTAGCGGGAGTAAGCGGTACGAGCAGTACTTC
>13|TRBJ1-2|.|.|TRBV28
CASSFGAGEGYTF
TGTGCCAGCAGTTTTGGGGCAGGGGAAGGCTACACCTTC
>16|TRBJ2-1|.|TRBD1|TRBV6-5
CASSYSKAGGYNEQFF
TGTGCCAGCAGTTACTCGAAGGCAGGGGGCTACAATGAGCAGTTCTTC
>17|TRBJ2-2|.|.|TRBV9
CASSGPREVQNTGELFF
TGTGCCAGCAGCGGGCCCAGGGAGGTTCAGAACACCGGGGAGCTGTTTTTT
>15|TRBJ1-2|.|TRBD1|TRBV5-4
CASSSLTGPNYGYTF
TGTGCCAGCAGCTCGCTGACAGGGCCCAACTATGGCTACACCTTC
>18|TRBJ1-5|once|.|TRBV27
CASSLYGDGYRPNQPQHF
TGTGCCAGCAGTTTATACGGCGACGGATACCGTCCTAATCAGCCCCAGCATTTT
>18|TRBJ2-1|.|TRBD2|TRBV27
CASSAGTSGTFSYNEQFF
TGTGCCAGCAGTGCCGGGACTAGCGGCACCTTCTCCTACAATGAGCAGTTCTTC
>12|TRBJ2-5|.|.|TRBV27
CASSSQGETQYF
TGTGCCAGCAGTTCTCAAGGGGAGACCCAGTACTTC
>14|TRBJ2-7|.|.|TRBV2
CASSSKGLGYEQYF
TGTGCCAGCAGCAGCAAGGGGTTGGGCTACGAGCAGTACTTC
>17|TRBJ1-1|.|.|TRBV7-9
CASSLKAGAHMNTEAFF
TGTGCCAGCAGCTTAAAGGCGGGGGCGCACATGAACACTGAAGCTTTCTTT
>14|TRBJ2-7|.|.|TRBV4-2
CASSQAAGSYEQYF
TGTGCCAGCAGCCAAGCGGCGGGGTCCTACGAGCAGTACTTC